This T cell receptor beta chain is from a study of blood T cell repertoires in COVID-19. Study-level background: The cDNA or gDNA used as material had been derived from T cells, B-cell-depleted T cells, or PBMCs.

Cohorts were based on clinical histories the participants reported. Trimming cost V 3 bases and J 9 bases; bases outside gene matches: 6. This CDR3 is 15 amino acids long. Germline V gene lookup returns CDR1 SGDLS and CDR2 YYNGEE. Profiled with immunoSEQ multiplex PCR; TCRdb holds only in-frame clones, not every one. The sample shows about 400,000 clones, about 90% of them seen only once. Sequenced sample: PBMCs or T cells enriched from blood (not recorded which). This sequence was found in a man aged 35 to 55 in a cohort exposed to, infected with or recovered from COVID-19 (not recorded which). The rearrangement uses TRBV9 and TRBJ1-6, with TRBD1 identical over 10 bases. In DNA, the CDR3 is TGTGCCAGCAGCGCGGGACAGGGGTATGGTTCACCCCTCCACTTT. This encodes CASSAGQGYGSPLHF.